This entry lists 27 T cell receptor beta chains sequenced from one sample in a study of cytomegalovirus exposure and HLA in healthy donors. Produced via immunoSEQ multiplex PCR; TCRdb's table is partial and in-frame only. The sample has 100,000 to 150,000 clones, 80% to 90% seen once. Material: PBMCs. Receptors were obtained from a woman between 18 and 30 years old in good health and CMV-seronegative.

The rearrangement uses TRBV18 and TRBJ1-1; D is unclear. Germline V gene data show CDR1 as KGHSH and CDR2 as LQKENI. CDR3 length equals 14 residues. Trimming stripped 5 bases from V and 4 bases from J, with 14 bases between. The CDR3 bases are TGTGCCAGCTCAGCTCCAATTGGTAGCACTGAAGCTTTCTTT. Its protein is CASSAPIGSTEAFF.

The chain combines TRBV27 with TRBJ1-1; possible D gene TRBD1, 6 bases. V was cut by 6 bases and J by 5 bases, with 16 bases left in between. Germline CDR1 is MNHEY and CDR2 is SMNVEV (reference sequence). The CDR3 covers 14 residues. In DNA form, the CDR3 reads TGTGCCAGCAGGTGGGACATGCGGGCGACTGAAGCTTTCTTT. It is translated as CASRWDMRATEAFF.

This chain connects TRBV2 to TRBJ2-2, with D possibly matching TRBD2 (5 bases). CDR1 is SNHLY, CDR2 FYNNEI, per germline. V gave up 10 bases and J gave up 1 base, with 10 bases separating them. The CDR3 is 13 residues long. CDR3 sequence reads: CATIGLNTGELFF. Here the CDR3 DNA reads TGTGCCACTATCGGACTGAACACCGGGGAGCTGTTTTTT.

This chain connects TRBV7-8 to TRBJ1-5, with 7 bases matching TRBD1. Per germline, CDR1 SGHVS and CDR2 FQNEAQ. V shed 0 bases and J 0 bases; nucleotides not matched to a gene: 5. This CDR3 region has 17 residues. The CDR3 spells CASSLATGKGSNQPQHF. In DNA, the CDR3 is TGTGCCAGCAGCTTAGCGACAGGGAAGGGTAGCAATCAGCCCCAGCATTTT.

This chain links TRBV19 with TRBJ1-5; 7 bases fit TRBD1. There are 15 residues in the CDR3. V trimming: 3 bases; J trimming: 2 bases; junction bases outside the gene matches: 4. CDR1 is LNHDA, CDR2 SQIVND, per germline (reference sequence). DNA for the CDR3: TGTGCCAGTAGTATTTCGACAGGGCGCAATCAGCCCCAGCATTTT. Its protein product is CASSISTGRNQPQHF. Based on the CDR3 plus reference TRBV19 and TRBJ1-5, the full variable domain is DGGITQSPKYLFRKEGQNVTLSCEQNLNHDAMYWYRQDPGQGLRLIYYSQIVNDFQKGDIAEGYSVSREKKESFPLTVTSAQKNPTAFYLCASSISTGRNQPQHFGDGTRLSIL.

CDR3 region: CASSLAPRGNTEAFF. CDR3 nucleotides: TGTGCCAGCAGCTTAGCCCCAAGGGGTAACACTGAAGCTTTCTTT. The rearrangement links TRBV13 to TRBJ1-1, with D possibly matching TRBD1 (5 bases). CDR1 and CDR2 from the germline V gene are PRHDT and FYEKMQ (reference sequence). This CDR3 is built from 15 residues. Trimming left V 1 base short and J 2 bases short, with 11 bases between.

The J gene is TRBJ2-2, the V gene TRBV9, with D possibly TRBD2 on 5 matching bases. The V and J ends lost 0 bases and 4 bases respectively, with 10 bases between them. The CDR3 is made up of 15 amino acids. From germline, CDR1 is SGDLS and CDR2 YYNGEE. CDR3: CASSVASSRTGELFF. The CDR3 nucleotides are TGTGCCAGCAGCGTAGCTAGCAGTCGCACCGGGGAGCTGTTTTTT.

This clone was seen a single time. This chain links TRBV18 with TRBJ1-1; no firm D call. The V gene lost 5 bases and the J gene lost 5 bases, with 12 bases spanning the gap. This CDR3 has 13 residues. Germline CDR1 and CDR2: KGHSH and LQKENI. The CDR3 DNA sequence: TGTGCCAGCTCAAGGATAAAGGAGACTGAAGCTTTCTTT. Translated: CASSRIKETEAFF.

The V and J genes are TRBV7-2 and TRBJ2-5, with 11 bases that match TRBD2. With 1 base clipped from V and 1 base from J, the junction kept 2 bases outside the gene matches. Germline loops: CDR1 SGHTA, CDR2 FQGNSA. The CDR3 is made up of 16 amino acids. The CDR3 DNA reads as TGTGCCAGCAGCTTAGGACTAGCGGGGCCCCAAGAGACCCAGTACTTC. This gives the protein CASSLGLAGPQETQYF.

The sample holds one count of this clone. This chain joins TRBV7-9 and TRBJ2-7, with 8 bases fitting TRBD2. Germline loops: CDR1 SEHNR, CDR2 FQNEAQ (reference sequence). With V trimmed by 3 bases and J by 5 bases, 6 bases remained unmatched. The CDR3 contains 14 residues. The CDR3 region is CASSFGGAEDEQYF. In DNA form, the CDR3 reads TGTGCCAGCAGCTTCGGGGGGGCGGAGGACGAGCAGTACTTC.

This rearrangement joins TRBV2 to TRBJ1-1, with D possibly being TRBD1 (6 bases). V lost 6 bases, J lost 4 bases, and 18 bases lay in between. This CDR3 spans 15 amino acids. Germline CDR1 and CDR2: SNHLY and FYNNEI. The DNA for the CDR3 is TGTGCCAGCAGAGACCGAGGGGGGGGGAGCACTGAAGCTTTCTTT. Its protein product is CASRDRGGGSTEAFF.

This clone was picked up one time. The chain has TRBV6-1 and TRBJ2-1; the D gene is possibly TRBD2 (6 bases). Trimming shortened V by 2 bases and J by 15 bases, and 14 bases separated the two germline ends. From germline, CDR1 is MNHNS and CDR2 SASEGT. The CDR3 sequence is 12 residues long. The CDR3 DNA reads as TGTGCCAGCAGTGAAAGGGGCCAGGGAGGGTTCTTC. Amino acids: CASSERGQGGFF.

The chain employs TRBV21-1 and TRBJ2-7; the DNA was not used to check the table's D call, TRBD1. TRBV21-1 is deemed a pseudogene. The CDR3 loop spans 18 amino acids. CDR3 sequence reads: CASSRPERGDSPPYEQYF. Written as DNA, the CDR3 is TGTGCCAGCAGCCGCCCGGAGAGGGGGGACAGTCCTCCCTACGAGCAGTACTTC.

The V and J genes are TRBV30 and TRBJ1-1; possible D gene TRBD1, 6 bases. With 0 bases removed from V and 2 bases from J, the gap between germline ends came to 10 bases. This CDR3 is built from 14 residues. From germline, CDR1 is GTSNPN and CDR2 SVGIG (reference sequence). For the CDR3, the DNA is TGTGCCTGGAGTGTAAACAGGGTAAACACTGAAGCTTTCTTT. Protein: CAWSVNRVNTEAFF.

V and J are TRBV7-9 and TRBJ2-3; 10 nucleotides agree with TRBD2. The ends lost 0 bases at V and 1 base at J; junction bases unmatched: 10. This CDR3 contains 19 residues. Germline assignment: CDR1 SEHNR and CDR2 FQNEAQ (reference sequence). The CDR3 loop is CASSLASIIAGGGTDTQYF. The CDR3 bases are TGTGCCAGCAGCTTAGCGTCGATAATAGCGGGGGGAGGCACAGATACGCAGTATTTT. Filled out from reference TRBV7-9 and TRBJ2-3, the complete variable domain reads DTGVSQNPRHKITKRGQNVTFRCDPISEHNRLYWYRQTLGQGPEFLTYFQNEAQLEKSRLLSDRFSAERPKGSFSTLEIQRTEQGDSAMYLCASSLASIIAGGGTDTQYFGPGTRLTVL.

The CDR3 region has the DNA TGTGCCAGCAGTTTAATTCGCCCTGGGGACAGTAATTCACCCCTCCACTTT. Its protein product is CASSLIRPGDSNSPLHF. This chain connects TRBV28 to TRBJ1-6, with 7 bases aligning to TRBD1. The CDR3 sequence is 17 residues long. Germline assignment: CDR1 MDHEN and CDR2 SYDVKM. With 2 bases clipped from V and 6 bases from J, the junction kept 10 bases outside the gene matches.

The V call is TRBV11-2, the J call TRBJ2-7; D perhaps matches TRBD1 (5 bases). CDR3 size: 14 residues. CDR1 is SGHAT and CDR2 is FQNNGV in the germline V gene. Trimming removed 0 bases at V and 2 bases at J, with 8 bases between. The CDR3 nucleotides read TGTGCCAGCAGCTTAGATGGGGCAGCCTACGAGCAGTACTTC. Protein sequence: CASSLDGAAYEQYF.

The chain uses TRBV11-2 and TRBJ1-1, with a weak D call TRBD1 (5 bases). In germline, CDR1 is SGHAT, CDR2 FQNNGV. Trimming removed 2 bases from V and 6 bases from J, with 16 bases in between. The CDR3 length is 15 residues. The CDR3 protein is CASSLRPRGGSEAFF. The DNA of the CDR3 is TGTGCCAGCAGCTTAAGGCCAAGGGGAGGTTCTGAAGCTTTCTTT.

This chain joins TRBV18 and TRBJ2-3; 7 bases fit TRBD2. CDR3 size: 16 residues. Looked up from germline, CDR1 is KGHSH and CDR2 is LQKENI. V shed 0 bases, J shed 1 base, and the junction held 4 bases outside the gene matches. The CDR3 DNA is TGTGCCAGCTCACCACCGGCGGGAGAGGGCACAGATACGCAGTATTTT. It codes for CASSPPAGEGTDTQYF.

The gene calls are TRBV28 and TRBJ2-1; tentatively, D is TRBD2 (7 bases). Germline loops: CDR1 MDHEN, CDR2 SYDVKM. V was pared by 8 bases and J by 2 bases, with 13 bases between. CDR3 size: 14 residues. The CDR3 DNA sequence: TGTGCCAGCGGTTCGGGGGGCACCTACAATGAGCAGTTCTTC. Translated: CASGSGGTYNEQFF.

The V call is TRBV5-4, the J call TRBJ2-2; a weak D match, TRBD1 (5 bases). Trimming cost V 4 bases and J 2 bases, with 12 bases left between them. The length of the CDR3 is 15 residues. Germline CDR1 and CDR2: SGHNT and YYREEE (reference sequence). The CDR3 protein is CASSLGQVNTGELFF. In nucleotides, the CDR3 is TGTGCCAGCAGCCTAGGACAAGTCAACACCGGGGAGCTGTTTTTT.

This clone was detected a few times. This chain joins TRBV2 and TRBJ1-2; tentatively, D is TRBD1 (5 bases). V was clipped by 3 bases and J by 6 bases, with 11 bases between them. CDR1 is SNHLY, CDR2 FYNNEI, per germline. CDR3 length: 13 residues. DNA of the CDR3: TGTGCCAGCAGTGAGCAGGGAAGGGATGGCTACACCTTC. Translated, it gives CASSEQGRDGYTF. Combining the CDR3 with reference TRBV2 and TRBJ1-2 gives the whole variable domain EPEVTQTPSHQVTQMGQEVILRCVPISNHLYFYWYRQILGQKVEFLVSFYNNEISEKSEIFDDQFSVERPDGSNFTLKIRSTKLEDSAMYFCASSEQGRDGYTFGSGTRLTVV.

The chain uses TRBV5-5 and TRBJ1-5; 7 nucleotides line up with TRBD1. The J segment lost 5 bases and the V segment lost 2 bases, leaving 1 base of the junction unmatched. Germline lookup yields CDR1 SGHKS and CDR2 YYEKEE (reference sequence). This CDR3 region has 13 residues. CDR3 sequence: CASSLTGDQPQHF. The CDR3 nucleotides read TGTGCCAGCAGCTTAACAGGGGATCAGCCCCAGCATTTT.

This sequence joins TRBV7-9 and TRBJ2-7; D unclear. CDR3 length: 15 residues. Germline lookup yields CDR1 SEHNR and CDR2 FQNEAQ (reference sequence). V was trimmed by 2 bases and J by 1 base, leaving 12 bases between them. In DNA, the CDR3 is TGTGCCAGCAGCTTAATCGGTGCAGGTTCCTACGAGCAGTACTTC. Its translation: CASSLIGAGSYEQYF.

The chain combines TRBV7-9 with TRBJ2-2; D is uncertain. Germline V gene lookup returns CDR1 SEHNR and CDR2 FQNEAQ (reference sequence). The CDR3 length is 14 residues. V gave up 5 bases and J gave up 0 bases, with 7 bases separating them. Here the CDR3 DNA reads TGTGCCAGCAGCCAAGACACGAACACCGGGGAGCTGTTTTTT. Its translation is CASSQDTNTGELFF.

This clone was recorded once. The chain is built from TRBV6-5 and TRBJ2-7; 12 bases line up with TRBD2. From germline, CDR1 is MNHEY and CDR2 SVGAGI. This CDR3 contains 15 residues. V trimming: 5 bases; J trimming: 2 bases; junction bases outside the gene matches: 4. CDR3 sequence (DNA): TGTGCCAGCAGTATGACTAGCGGGAGTACCTACGAGCAGTACTTC. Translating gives CASSMTSGSTYEQYF.

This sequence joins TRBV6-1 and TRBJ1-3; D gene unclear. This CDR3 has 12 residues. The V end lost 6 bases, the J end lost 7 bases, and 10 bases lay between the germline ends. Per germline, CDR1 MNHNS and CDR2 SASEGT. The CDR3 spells CASRIGGNTIYF. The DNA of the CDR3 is TGTGCCAGCAGAATAGGAGGCAACACCATATATTTT.